Sequencing of this TCR beta chain was carried out in a study of CD8+CD57+ T cells in acquired aplastic anemia (dated by TCRdb to the late 2010s). Describing the broader study: Extracted DNA from sorted CD4+ and CD8+ cells averaged around 3.3 ug, ranging from roughly 0.17 to 30 ug. CD8+CD57+ expansion was defined as a frequency above the mean frequency observed in healthy subjects. What the research found in general, with its limitations: CD8+ Simpson's diversity did not differ significantly between patients and healthy controls (P=0.060). Around 31 CD8+ CDR3 sequences were shared between patients and controls but appeared highly expressed in patients and within their immunodominant clones.

This clonotype was counted a single time. Its antigen is not yet known. Base qualities are not provided; no much larger clone lies one nucleotide away. One read yields weak evidence. Genomic DNA served as template for TCR beta VDJ combination and CDR3 sequence profiling. TCR repertoire sequencing was run on an Illumina HiSeq 2000. The published analysis was carried out like this. Repertoires were assessed using TRBV/TRBJ rearrangement plots, CDR3 size and DJ length profiles, and Simpson's diversity index. Whichever DNA sequence was most abundant in the deep sequencing data was defined as the immunodominant clone. CDR3 amino acid sequences were screened for sharing across subjects and compared with published repertoires and the VDJdb database. In-frame beta chains were kept once TCRdb had trimmed the public reads at Q25 with fastp and called clones with MiXCR. Under each unique CDR3 protein, matching rows form one entry showing the most common genes and DNA. The V and J calls, along with clone size, are taken from TCRdb and not from the paper's own processing. Across this sample there are 100,000 to 150,000 distinct CDR3 sequences, with about 40% seen only once. The ten largest account for approximately 2.6% of the sample.

The patients picked for sequencing were ones in whom flow cytometry had shown an expansion of CD8+CD57+ cells. All patients had severe acquired aplastic anemia diagnosed by International Study of Aplastic Anemia and Agranulocytosis and Camitta criteria. At the time blood was sampled, none of the patients had received any therapy. In the study, sorted CD4+ and CD8+ blood T cells from patients with severe aplastic anemia and from healthy subjects underwent deep sequencing of TCR repertoires. In the USA, patient enrollment took place under clinicaltrials.gov protocols 00001620, 01623167, 00001397, 00071045, 00081523 and 00961064. Ficoll-Paque density gradient centrifugation was used to isolate peripheral blood mononuclear cells. CD4+ and CD8+ T cells were sorted by FACS or magnetic beads before DNA extraction. Material: sorted CD4+, CD8+, or CD8+CD57+ T cells (not recorded which) from PBMCs. This clonotype originated in a human donor with aplastic anemia.

At the DNA level, the sequence is TGCAGTGCTAGAGATCTGAGGGGCTATGGCTACACCTTC. The translation is CSARDLRGYGYTF. The V gene is TRBV20-1 and the J gene is TRBJ1-2; TRBD1 could be the D gene, as 5 bases match. Trimming at the junction amounts to 0 bases on V and 4 bases on J, and the germline ends lie 9 bases apart. As encoded in the germline V gene (reference sequence), CDR1 is DFQATT while CDR2 is SNEGSKA. The CDR3 measures 13 amino acids from cysteine to phenylalanine. The DNA shown is the 39-base CDR3, in frame from base 1.